This entry lists 13 T cell receptor beta chains sequenced from one sample in a study of T cell responses to AZD1222 COVID-19 vaccine. The protocol was immunoSEQ multiplex PCR, while the TCRdb copy is restricted to in-frame clones and leaves out a portion. The sample consists of 95,000 to 150,000 clones, around nine tenths of them appearing once. The material was peripheral blood, obtained on day 0 of AZD1222 vaccination. These receptors all come from an adult in good health.

DNA for the CDR3: TGTGCCAGCAGCGTACGGGGGGCCAATTCACCCCTCCACTTT. As protein: CASSVRGANSPLHF. The chain carries TRBV9 and TRBJ1-6, with D possibly TRBD1 on 6 matching bases. Germline assignment: CDR1 SGDLS and CDR2 YYNGEE. The V gene lost 1 base and the J gene lost 7 bases, with 9 bases spanning the gap. The CDR3 has 14 residues.

The chain uses TRBV30 and TRBJ1-3; D not resolved. Deletions cut 4 bases from V and 0 bases from J, with 13 bases between. The CDR3 is made up of 15 amino acids. The germline CDR1 and CDR2 sequences are GTSNPN and SVGIG (reference sequence). The CDR3 protein is CAWNSGGSSGNTIYF. CDR3 nucleotides: TGTGCCTGGAATTCCGGCGGGAGCTCTGGAAACACCATATATTTT.

V is TRBV30 and J is TRBJ1-3, with unresolved D. Trimming removed 2 bases at V and 0 bases at J, with 2 bases between. The germline V gene encodes CDR1 GTSNPN and CDR2 SVGIG (reference sequence). The CDR3 contains 12 residues. CDR3 amino acids: CAWSTSGNTIYF. The CDR3 bases are TGTGCCTGGAGTACCTCTGGAAACACCATATATTTT.

The rearrangement joins TRBV7-9 to TRBJ1-4; a weak D match, TRBD1 (6 bases). The V gene lost 3 bases and the J gene lost 8 bases, with 19 bases spanning the gap. There are 16 residues in the CDR3. Germline CDR1 and CDR2: SEHNR and FQNEAQ (reference sequence). The CDR3 region is CASSFSWANGGEKLFF. The DNA of the CDR3 is TGTGCCAGCAGCTTTTCCTGGGCTAACGGGGGCGAAAAACTGTTTTTT.

The chain joins TRBV3-1 (or the pseudogene TRBV3-2) to TRBJ2-2, with TRBD2 matching over 12 bases. This CDR3 has 19 amino acids. Germline trimming cut 0 bases from V and 4 bases from J; bases unmatched to any gene: 9. Looked up from germline, CDR1 is LGHDT and CDR2 is YNNKEL (reference sequence). The CDR3 loop is CASSQDLAGGPVVTGELFF. Written as DNA, the CDR3 is TGTGCCAGCAGCCAAGATCTAGCGGGGGGGCCGGTGGTCACCGGGGAGCTGTTTTTT.

The chain uses TRBV30 and TRBJ1-5; 12 positions agree with TRBD1. The ends lost 4 bases at V and 10 bases at J; junction bases unmatched: 11. This CDR3 spans 15 amino acids. Per the germline V gene, CDR1 is GTSNPN and CDR2 is SVGIG (reference sequence). The chain's CDR3 is CAWTYTGTGGEPQHF. CDR3 bases: TGTGCCTGGACTTACACGGGGACAGGGGGCGAACCCCAGCATTTT.

The table lists this clone with a count of one. The genes are TRBV9 and TRBJ1-2, with D possibly being TRBD1 (5 bases). Looked up from germline, CDR1 is SGDLS and CDR2 is YYNGEE. V was shortened by 0 bases and J by 4 bases, with 13 bases between the two germline ends. The CDR3 has 15 amino acids. The CDR3 protein is CASSVGQGISYGYTF. The CDR3 DNA reads as TGTGCCAGCAGCGTAGGTCAGGGAATAAGCTATGGCTACACCTTC. The complete variable domain, with remaining parts taken from reference TRBV9 and TRBJ1-2, reads DSGVTQTPKHLITATGQRVTLRCSPRSGDLSVYWYQQSLDQGLQFLIQYYNGEERAKGNILERFSAQQFPDLHSELNLSSLELGDSALYFCASSVGQGISYGYTFGSGTRLTVV.

V is TRBV7-2 and J is TRBJ2-1; the D gene is possibly TRBD2 (6 bases). This CDR3 is 16 amino acids long. Germline V gene lookup returns CDR1 SGHTA and CDR2 FQGNSA. V lost 5 bases to trimming and J lost 8 bases, with 22 bases between them. CDR3 coding DNA: TGTGCCAGCAGCATCACGTGGGGGGTCCTCGGGTATGAGCAGTTCTTC. It yields the protein CASSITWGVLGYEQFF.

The sample holds one count of this clone. This rearrangement joins TRBV2 to TRBJ1-1; D gene unclear. This CDR3 spans 14 amino acids. The ends were cut back, 4 bases at V and 2 bases at J, with 11 bases in the middle. Germline assignment: CDR1 SNHLY and CDR2 FYNNEI. CDR3 bases: TGTGCCAGCAGTGCGGACGGGTTAAACACTGAAGCTTTCTTT. Its translation: CASSADGLNTEAFF.

This rearrangement joins TRBV21-1 to TRBJ1-3. TRBV21-1 is annotated as a pseudogene. The CDR3 runs 14 residues. In DNA form, the CDR3 reads TGTGCCAGCAGCAATTACCCCTCTGGAAACACCATATATTTT. This codes for CASSNYPSGNTIYF.

The chain carries TRBV6-1 and TRBJ2-7; TRBD2 aligns across 9 bases. The CDR3 loop spans 17 amino acids. Trimming took 3 bases from V and 7 from J; bases not matched to a gene: 16. Looked up from germline, CDR1 is MNHNS and CDR2 is SASEGT. As DNA, the CDR3 is TGTGCCAGCAGTGATAAGGGCAGGCTAGCGGGATTGAGGGAGCAGTACGTC. Its translation is CASSDKGRLAGLREQYV.

V and J are TRBV6-4 and TRBJ1-1; 7 nucleotides align to TRBD1. Losses at the gene ends were 5 bases for V and 5 bases for J; bases not matched to a gene: 8. This CDR3 is 14 amino acids long. Germline CDR1 and CDR2: MRHNA and SNTAGT. CDR3 in DNA: TGTGCCAGCAGTCAGACAGGGAGTGGAACTGAAGCTTTCTTT. It is translated as CASSQTGSGTEAFF.

A word on this clone: One end of the junction varies from germline; a read error may be responsible. The chain employs TRBV14 and TRBJ1-1, with a weak D call TRBD1 (6 bases). The CDR3 covers 16 residues. Germline CDR1 and CDR2: SGHDN and FVKESK. The DNA of the CDR3 is TGTGCCAGCAGCGAAGACAGGTTCCTCATGAACACTGAAGCTTTCTTT. Residues: CASSEDRFLMNTEAFF.